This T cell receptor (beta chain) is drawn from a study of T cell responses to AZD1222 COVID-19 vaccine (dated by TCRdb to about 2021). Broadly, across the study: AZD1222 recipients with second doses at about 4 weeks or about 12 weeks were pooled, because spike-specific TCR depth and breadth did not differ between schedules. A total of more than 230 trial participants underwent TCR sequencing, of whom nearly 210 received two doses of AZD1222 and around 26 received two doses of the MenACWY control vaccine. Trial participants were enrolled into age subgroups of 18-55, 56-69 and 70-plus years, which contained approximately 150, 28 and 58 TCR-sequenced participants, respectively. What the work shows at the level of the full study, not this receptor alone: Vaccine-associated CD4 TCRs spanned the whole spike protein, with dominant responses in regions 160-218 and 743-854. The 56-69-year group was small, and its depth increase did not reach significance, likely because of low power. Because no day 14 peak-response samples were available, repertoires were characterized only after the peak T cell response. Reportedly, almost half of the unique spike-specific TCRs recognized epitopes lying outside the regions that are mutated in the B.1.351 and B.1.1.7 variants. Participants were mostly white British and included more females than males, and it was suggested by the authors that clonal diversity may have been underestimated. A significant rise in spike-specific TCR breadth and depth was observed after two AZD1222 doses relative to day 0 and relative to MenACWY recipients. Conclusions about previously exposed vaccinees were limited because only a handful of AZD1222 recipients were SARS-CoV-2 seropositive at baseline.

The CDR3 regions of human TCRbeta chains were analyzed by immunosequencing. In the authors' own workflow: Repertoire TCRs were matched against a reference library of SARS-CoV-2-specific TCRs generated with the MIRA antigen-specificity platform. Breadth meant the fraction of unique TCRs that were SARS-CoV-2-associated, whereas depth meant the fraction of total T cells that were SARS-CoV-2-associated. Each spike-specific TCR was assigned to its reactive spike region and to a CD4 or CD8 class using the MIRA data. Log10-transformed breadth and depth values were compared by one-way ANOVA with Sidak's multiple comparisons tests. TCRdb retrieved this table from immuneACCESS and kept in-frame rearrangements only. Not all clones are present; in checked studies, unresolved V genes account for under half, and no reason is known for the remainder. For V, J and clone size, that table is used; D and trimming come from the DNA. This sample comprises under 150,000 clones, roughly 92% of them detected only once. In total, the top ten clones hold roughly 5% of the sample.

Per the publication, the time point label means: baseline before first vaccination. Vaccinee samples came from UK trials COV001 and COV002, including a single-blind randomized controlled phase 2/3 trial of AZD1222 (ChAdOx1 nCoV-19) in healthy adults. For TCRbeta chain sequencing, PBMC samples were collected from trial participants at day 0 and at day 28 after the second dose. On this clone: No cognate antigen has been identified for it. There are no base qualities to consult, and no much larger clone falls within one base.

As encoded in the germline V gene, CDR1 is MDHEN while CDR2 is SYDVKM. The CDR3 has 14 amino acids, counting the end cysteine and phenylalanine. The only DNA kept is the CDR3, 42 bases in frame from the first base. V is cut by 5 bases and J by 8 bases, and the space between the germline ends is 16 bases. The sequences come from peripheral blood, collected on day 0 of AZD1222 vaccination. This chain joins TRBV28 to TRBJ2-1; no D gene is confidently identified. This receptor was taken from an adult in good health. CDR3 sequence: CASSPQTDGYEQFF. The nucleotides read TGTGCCAGCAGTCCCCAGACCGACGGCTATGAGCAGTTCTTC.